Presented here are 19 T cell receptor beta chains from one specimen sequenced in a study of T-cell reconstitution after alpha-beta-depleted transplantation in children. Molecular barcoding with unique molecular identifiers was used for the TCRbeta library. TCRdb fed the PCR reads into MiXCR, producing one record per CDR3 protein. The data contain about 250,000 distinct CDR3 sequences, roughly a quarter of them singletons. Sequencing was performed on PBMCs, mostly from graft donor cells, taken 360 days after TCRalphabeta/CD19-depleted stem cell transplant. The receptors were gathered from a female patient aged 2 to 10 who had a stem cell transplant for congenital amegakaryocytic thrombocytopenia, so the T cells may come from the graft donor.

This sequence joins TRBV6-2 or TRBV6-3 and TRBJ2-7, with 10 positions matching TRBD1. J gave up 3 bases and V 7 bases, and 3 bases lay outside the gene matches. The CDR3 totals 13 residues. Germline loops: CDR1 MNHEY, CDR2 SVGEGT. The CDR3 is CASTRTGGYEQYF. CDR3 nucleotide sequence: TGTGCCAGCACCCGGACAGGGGGCTACGAGCAGTACTTC.

V is TRBV12-3 or TRBV12-4 and J is TRBJ2-7, with D possibly being TRBD1 (6 bases). This CDR3 is 14 amino acids long. Trimming cost V 5 bases and J 1 base, with 12 bases left between them. The chain's CDR3 is CASSLTGISYEQYF. DNA for the CDR3: TGTGCCAGCAGTCTCACAGGGATTTCCTACGAGCAGTACTTC.

In the case of this clonotype: This may be a read error: a much more frequent sequence differs by one nucleotide. The chain is built from TRBV7-2 and TRBJ2-7, with D uncertain. The length of the CDR3 is 13 residues. The germline gives CDR1 SGHTA, CDR2 FQGNSA. The CDR3 spells CAISFYTSYEQYF. The CDR3 DNA reads as TGTGCCATCAGCTTCTACACGAGCTACGAGCAGTACTTC. The full variable domain, completed using reference TRBV7-2 and TRBJ2-7, is GAGVSQSPSNKVTEKGKDVELRCDPISGHTALYWYRQSLGQGLEFLIYFQGNSAPDKSGLPSDRFSAERTGGSVSTLTIQRTQQEDSAVYLCAISFYTSYEQYFGPGTRLTVT.

This clonotype was seen only a few times. A read error may produce the germline difference seen at one junction end. The V call is TRBV6-2 or TRBV6-3, the J call TRBJ2-7; TRBD2 matches 8 bases. The V gene's germline CDR1 is MNHEY and CDR2 SVGEGT. The CDR3 runs 15 residues. In DNA, the CDR3 is TGTGTCAGCAGAAACAACGGACTAGCCCCCTACGAGCAGTACTTC. Encoded protein: CVSRNNGLAPYEQYF.

The chain has TRBV20-1 and TRBJ2-4; D could derive from TRBD1 or TRBD2 (5 bases each). The CDR3 loop spans 12 amino acids. CDR1 is DFQATT and CDR2 is SNEGSKA in the germline V gene (reference sequence). Deletions cut 3 bases from V and 6 bases from J, with 9 bases between. The CDR3 loop reads CSASRGTNIQYF. DNA of the CDR3: TGCAGTGCTAGTCGGGGCACAAACATTCAGTACTTC.

In its sample, this clonotype was seen a few times. V is TRBV12-3 or TRBV12-4 and J is TRBJ2-2; D may be TRBD1 (5 bases). The CDR3 is made up of 16 amino acids. Trimming shortened V by 8 bases and J by 5 bases, and 21 bases separated the two germline ends. In nucleotides, the CDR3 is TGTGCCAGCGGCCACTATGGGGCAGTTCCGACCGGGGAGCTGTTTTTT. Translation: CASGHYGAVPTGELFF.

V and J are TRBV12-3 or TRBV12-4 and TRBJ2-5, with D possibly TRBD2 on 7 matching bases. V was shortened by 6 bases and J by 2 bases, with 16 bases between the two germline ends. The CDR3 has 15 amino acids. CDR3: CASRVGGRKQETQYF. CDR3 bases: TGTGCCAGCAGGGTCGGGGGGCGGAAACAAGAGACCCAGTACTTC.

V is TRBV4-1 and J is TRBJ2-1; D is uncertain. CDR1 and CDR2 from the germline V gene are MGHRA and YSYEKL. The CDR3 consists of 17 residues. V gave up 2 bases and J gave up 1 base, with 15 bases separating them. The CDR3 DNA reads TGCGCCAGCAGCCAACCTCGGTTGGTGAGGTCCTACAATGAGCAGTTCTTC. Its protein is CASSQPRLVRSYNEQFF.

The chain uses TRBV9 and TRBJ2-5; 7 positions agree with TRBD2. The junction had 12 bases not matched to a gene; V was cut back by 0 bases and J by 1 base. Germline V gene data show CDR1 as SGDLS and CDR2 as YYNGEE. The CDR3 contains 18 residues. CDR3 nucleotide sequence: TGTGCCAGCAGCGTAGGAGGGAGGGCCGAAGTCGGCCAAGAGACCCAGTACTTC. This translates into CASSVGGRAEVGQETQYF. The full variable domain, completed using reference TRBV9 and TRBJ2-5, is DSGVTQTPKHLITATGQRVTLRCSPRSGDLSVYWYQQSLDQGLQFLIQYYNGEERAKGNILERFSAQQFPDLHSELNLSSLELGDSALYFCASSVGGRAEVGQETQYFGPGTRLLVL.

The rearrangement links TRBV7-3 to TRBJ2-5; D is perhaps TRBD1 (5 bases). The CDR3 consists of 13 residues. Trimming pared 5 bases from V and 3 bases from J, leaving 10 bases between. CDR1 is SGHTA, CDR2 FQGTGA, per germline. The CDR3, as DNA: TGTGCCAGCAGCCCTCCGACAGAAGAGACCCAGTACTTC. Protein product: CASSPPTEETQYF. The entire variable domain, with the rest obtained from reference TRBV7-3 and TRBJ2-5, is as follows: GAGVSQTPSNKVTEKGKYVELRCDPISGHTALYWYRQSLGQGPEFLIYFQGTGAADDSGLPNDRFFAVRPEGSVSTLKIQRTERGDSAVYLCASSPPTEETQYFGPGTRLLVL.

The chain employs TRBV27 and TRBJ2-3, with a tentative D call TRBD2 (6 bases). The CDR3 has 15 residues. V dropped 4 bases and J dropped 1 base, with 12 bases sitting between them. The germline gives CDR1 MNHEY, CDR2 SMNVEV (reference sequence). The CDR3 sequence is CASSCNRGGTDTQYF. CDR3 nucleotides: TGTGCCAGCAGTTGCAACCGCGGGGGCACAGATACGCAGTATTTT.

This clonotype turned up a few times. The chain has TRBV28 and TRBJ2-7; maybe TRBD1 (6 bases). The CDR3 is made up of 14 amino acids. The germline V gene encodes CDR1 MDHEN and CDR2 SYDVKM. Trimming took off 6 bases at V and 3 bases at J, with 15 bases between the two ends. The CDR3 DNA follows: TGTGCCAGCAGCTACGAAACAGGGAACTACGAGCAGTACTTC. It specifies CASSYETGNYEQYF. Combining the CDR3 with reference TRBV28 and TRBJ2-7 gives the whole variable domain DVKVTQSSRYLVKRTGEKVFLECVQDMDHENMFWYRQDPGLGLRLIYFSYDVKMKEKGDIPEGYSVSREKKERFSLILESASTNQTSMYLCASSYETGNYEQYFGPGTRLTVT.

V and J are TRBV30 and TRBJ2-2; D remains unclear. The ends were cut back, 3 bases at V and 4 bases at J, with 9 bases in the middle. The CDR3 has 13 amino acids. Germline CDR1 is GTSNPN and CDR2 is SVGIG (reference sequence). The CDR3 nucleotides read TGTGCCTGGAGGGGAACAGCCACCGGGGAGCTGTTTTTT. Its translation: CAWRGTATGELFF. Looking up the rest from reference TRBV30 and TRBJ2-2 gives the full variable domain: SQTIHQWPATLVQPVGSPLSLECTVEGTSNPNLYWYRQAAGRGLQLLFYSVGIGQISSEVPQNLSASRPQDRQFILSSKKLLLSDSGFYLCAWRGTATGELFFGEGSRLTVL.

This clonotype was counted once. This sequence joins TRBV7-8 and TRBJ2-1; 14 bases line up with TRBD2. J was trimmed by 0 bases and V by 0 bases; bases with no gene match: 7. Germline loops: CDR1 SGHVS, CDR2 FQNEAQ. The CDR3 is 20 amino acids. CDR3 amino acids: CASSLAGLAGGSYSYNEQFF. The CDR3 coding sequence is TGTGCCAGCAGCTTAGCCGGACTAGCGGGGGGATCCTACTCCTACAATGAGCAGTTCTTC.

The chain is built from TRBV3-1 and TRBJ2-1; 7 bases map to TRBD1. Germline loops: CDR1 LGHDT, CDR2 YNNKEL (reference sequence). V shed 0 bases, J shed 4 bases, and the junction held 6 bases outside the gene matches. The CDR3 is 16 amino acids. The CDR3 protein is CASSQDISDRYNEQFF. In DNA, the CDR3 is TGTGCCAGCAGCCAAGATATCTCGGACAGGTACAATGAGCAGTTCTTC.

V is TRBV20-1 and J is TRBJ1-3, with unresolved D. V was trimmed by 2 bases and J by 6 bases, leaving 17 bases between them. Germline CDR1 reads DFQATT; CDR2 reads SNEGSKA (reference sequence). The CDR3 sequence is 15 residues long. CDR3 DNA sequence: TGCAGTGCTAGACGGGCCTTCGTCGTTGCAAACACCATATATTTT. Encoded protein: CSARRAFVVANTIYF.

The J gene is TRBJ2-7, the V gene TRBV10-2; perhaps TRBD2 as D (6 bases). The CDR3 has 13 residues. The V gene lost 5 bases and the J gene lost 3 bases, with 11 bases spanning the gap. Germline V gene data show CDR1 as WSHSY and CDR2 as SAAADI. As DNA, the CDR3 is TGCGCCAGCAGTTATACCGGGGGCTACGAGCAGTACTTC. Translation gives CASSYTGGYEQYF.

V is TRBV12-3 or TRBV12-4 and J is TRBJ2-3, with D possibly being TRBD2 (6 bases). V was cut by 2 bases and J by 1 base, with 7 bases left in between. This CDR3 is 14 amino acids long. CDR3 coding DNA: TGTGCCAGCAGTTTATGGAGGGGCACAGATACGCAGTATTTT. Encoded protein: CASSLWRGTDTQYF.

The J gene is TRBJ1-1, the V gene TRBV7-9; 9 nucleotides agree with TRBD1. Losses at the gene ends were 4 bases for V and 11 bases for J; bases not matched to a gene: 11. The CDR3 covers 14 residues. CDR1 is SEHNR, CDR2 FQNEAQ, per germline (reference sequence). The CDR3 sequence: CASSSPGQGGKAFF. DNA of the CDR3: TGTGCCAGCAGCTCCCCGGGACAGGGTGGCAAGGCTTTCTTT.